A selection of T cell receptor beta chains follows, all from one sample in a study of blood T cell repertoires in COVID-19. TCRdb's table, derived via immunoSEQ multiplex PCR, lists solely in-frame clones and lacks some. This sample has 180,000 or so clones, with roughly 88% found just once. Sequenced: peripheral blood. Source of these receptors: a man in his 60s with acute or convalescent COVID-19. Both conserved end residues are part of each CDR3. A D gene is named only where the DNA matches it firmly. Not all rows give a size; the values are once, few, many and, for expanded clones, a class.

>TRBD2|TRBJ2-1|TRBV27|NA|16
TGTGCCAGCACCCCTGCTGGCGGGAGGTCCTACAATGAGCAGTTCTTC
CASTPAGGRSYNEQFF
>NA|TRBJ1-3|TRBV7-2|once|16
TGTGCCAGCAGCTTATCACCAGGGGTGACTGGAAACACCATATATTTT
CASSLSPGVTGNTIYF
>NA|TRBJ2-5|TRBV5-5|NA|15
TGTGCCAGCAGCTTGGTAGGACTACCTCAAGAGACCCAGTACTTC
CASSLVGLPQETQYF
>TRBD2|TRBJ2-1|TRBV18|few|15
TGTGCCAGCTCACTAGCAGGGACTACCTACAATGAGCAGTTCTTC
CASSLAGTTYNEQFF
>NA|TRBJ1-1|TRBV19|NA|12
TGTGCCAGTAGGGGCGGGGACACTGAAGCTTTCTTT
CASRGGDTEAFF
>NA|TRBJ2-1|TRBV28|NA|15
TGTGCCAGCCCACCGTTGGGGGCTCTGTACAATGAGCAGTTCTTC
CASPPLGALYNEQFF
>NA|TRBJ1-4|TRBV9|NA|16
TGTGCCAGCAGCGTAGGCCAGGGGTCAACTAATGAAAAACTGTTTTTT
CASSVGQGSTNEKLFF
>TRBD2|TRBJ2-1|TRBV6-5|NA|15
TGTGCCAGCACCCCCGGGACTAGCGCACACAATGAGCAGTTCTTC
CASTPGTSAHNEQFF
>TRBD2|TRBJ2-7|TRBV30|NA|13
TGTGCCTGGAGTTTAGTTGGGGAGGGCGAGCAGTACTTC
CAWSLVGEGEQYF
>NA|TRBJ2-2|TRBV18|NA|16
TGTGCCAGCTCACCACCGTCCGAGGTTAACACCGGGGAGCTGTTTTTT
CASSPPSEVNTGELFF
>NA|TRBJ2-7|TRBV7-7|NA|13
TGTGCTAGCAGCTTAGAACAGGGCTACGAGCAGTACTTC
CASSLEQGYEQYF
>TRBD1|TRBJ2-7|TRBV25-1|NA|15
TGTGCCAGCAGTGACCCGGACAGGGCGAACTACGAGCAGTACTTC
CASSDPDRANYEQYF
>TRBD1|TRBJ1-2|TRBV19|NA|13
TGTGCCAGTAGTAAGACAGGGAACTATGGCTACACCTTC
CASSKTGNYGYTF
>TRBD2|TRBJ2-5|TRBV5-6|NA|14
TGTGCCAGCAGCCGGGGGGGAGGTCAAGAGACCCAGTACTTC
CASSRGGGQETQYF
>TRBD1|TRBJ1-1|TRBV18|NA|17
TGTGCCAGCTCACCAACGGACCTCACAGGGGCGAACACTGAAGCTTTCTTT
CASSPTDLTGANTEAFF
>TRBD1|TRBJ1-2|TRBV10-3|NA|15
TGTGCCATCAGTTCCGGGACAGGTGCCTCCTATGGCTACACCTTC
CAISSGTGASYGYTF
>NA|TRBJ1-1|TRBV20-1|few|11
TGCAGTGCTAGACCGGGCACTGAAGCTTTCTTT
CSARPGTEAFF
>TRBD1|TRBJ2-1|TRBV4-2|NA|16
TGTGCCAGCAGCCCACGCGACTTTTCCAGGGGGAATGAGCAGTTCTTC
CASSPRDFSRGNEQFF
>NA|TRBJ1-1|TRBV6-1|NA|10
TGTGCCAGCAGTGAAATGTCTGTTATCTTT
CASSEMSVIF
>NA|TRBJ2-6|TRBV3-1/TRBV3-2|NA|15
TGTGCCAGCAGCCAAGATCCTGGCGGGGCCAACGTCCTGACTTTC
CASSQDPGGANVLTF
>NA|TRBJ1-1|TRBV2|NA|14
TGTGCCAGCAGTACCACAAGGGGGAACACTGAAGCTTTCTTT
CASSTTRGNTEAFF
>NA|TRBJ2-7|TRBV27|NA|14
TGTGCCAGCAGTTTATCGGGGCGGTTCAACGAGCAGTACTTC
CASSLSGRFNEQYF